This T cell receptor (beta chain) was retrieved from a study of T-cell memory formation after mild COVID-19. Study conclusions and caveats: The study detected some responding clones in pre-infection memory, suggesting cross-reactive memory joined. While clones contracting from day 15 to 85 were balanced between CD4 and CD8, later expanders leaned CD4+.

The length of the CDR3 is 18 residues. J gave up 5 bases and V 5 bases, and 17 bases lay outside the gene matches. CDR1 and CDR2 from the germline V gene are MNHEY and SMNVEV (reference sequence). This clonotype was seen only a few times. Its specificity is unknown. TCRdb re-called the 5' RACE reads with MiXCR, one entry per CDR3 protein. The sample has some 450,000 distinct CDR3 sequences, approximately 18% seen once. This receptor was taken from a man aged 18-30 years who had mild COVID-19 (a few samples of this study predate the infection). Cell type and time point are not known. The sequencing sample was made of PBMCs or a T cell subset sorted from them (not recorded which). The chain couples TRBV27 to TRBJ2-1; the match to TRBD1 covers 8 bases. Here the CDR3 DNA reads TGTGCCAGCAGTCCTTCCGGGACAGGTAGTTCTTCTAACAATGAGCAGTTCTTC. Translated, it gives CASSPSGTGSSSNNEQFF.